This entry features one TCR beta chain sequence. Its antigen remains unknown. The sequenced fragment ends 3 residues before the CDR3 boundary, so the rest is inferred from the germline J gene. This entry comes from a study of T cell clonality in common variable immunodeficiency. Study-level results: Compared with healthy controls, CVID subjects showed increased TCRbeta clonality, mostly in about a third. Reportedly, TCR beta sequences from common variable immunodeficiency showed fewer deletions and N-nucleotide insertions. Fewer TCRbeta clones were shared among CVID subjects than controls.

Sequenced by immunoSEQ multiplex PCR; TCRdb stores in-frame clones only, minus some. Singletons are absent from the sample, which has about 32,000 clones. Reduced serum IgG, IgA and/or IgM plus specific antibody deficiency defined CVID. Blood came from CVID subjects not ill and not taking immunomodulatory or immunosuppressive medication. V was trimmed by 7 bases and J by 8 bases, leaving 18 bases between them. This CDR3 spans 15 amino acids. Germline CDR1 LNHDA, CDR2 SQIVND (reference sequence). Sequenced material: peripheral blood mononuclear cells. V gene TRBV19 combines with J gene TRBJ1-6; D possibly corresponds to TRBD1 (5 bases). The TCR originated in a human donor with common variable immunodeficiency. This CDR3 reads CASTDPTGLDSPLHF. CDR3 bases read: TGTGCCAGTACAGATCCCACAGGTCTCGATTCACCC.